This T cell receptor (beta chain) derives from a study of blood T cell repertoires in COVID-19. On the study more broadly: PBMCs, B-cell-depleted T cells, or T cells provided the cDNA or gDNA that made up the material.

This clone came up once. Seattle patients were enrolled during active infection and followed longitudinally. Assay: immunoSEQ multiplex PCR; the TCRdb copy retains only in-frame clones and omits some. The table lists approximately 140,000 clones, approximately 85% of them singletons. V lost 4 bases to trimming and J lost 4 bases; unmatched junction nucleotides: 4. Per germline, CDR1 SGHRS and CDR2 YFSETQ. The CDR3 consists of 14 residues. This clonotype was obtained from a woman aged 55-69 years with COVID-19, enrolled during active disease. Material for sequencing was peripheral blood. V and J are TRBV5-1 and TRBJ1-2; TRBD1 aligns across 10 bases. CDR3 loop: CASSETGGGYGYTF. CDR3 DNA: TGCGCCAGCAGCGAGACAGGGGGCGGCTATGGCTACACCTTC.